The present T cell receptor (beta chain) was sequenced within a study of shared clonotypes between healthy human individuals. Repertoires were generated with immunoSEQ multiplex PCR, while TCRdb's copy carries only in-frame clones and drops some. The sample carries a few million clones, 90% to 97% recorded once. Those who donated, Caucasian adults without exception, all lived in Nashville, Tennessee. This CDR3 spans 14 amino acids. Germline V CDR1 and CDR2: SGHNT, YYREEE (reference sequence). V lost 3 bases and J lost 1, with 10 bases in between. On this clone itself: Its antigen remains unidentified.

Study observations and caveats: Among donors, the sharing of clonotypes was expected to be influenced by sequencing depth. The study found roughly 5% of naive CD4 clonotypes shared across a handful of donors. Compared with clonotypes that all four donors shared, non-shared clonotypes had lower generation probabilities.

Sequencing was carried out using naive CD4+ T cells sorted from blood. The subset: CD45RA+ positively selected. The chain has TRBV5-4 and TRBJ1-1; weak D call: TRBD1 (6 bases). This receptor was taken from a man aged 18 to 30 in good health. This CDR3 reads CASSYQGRNTEAFF. CDR3 in DNA: TGTGCCAGCAGCTATCAGGGGAGGAACACTGAAGCTTTCTTT.